Following are 27 T cell receptor beta chains from one sample sequenced in a study of T cell responses to AZD1222 COVID-19 vaccine. Data came from immunoSEQ multiplex PCR; TCRdb stores just in-frame clones and leaves some out. The repertoire holds 80,000 to 130,000 clones, more than 75% seen once, with about 3% in the top ten. Sequencing used peripheral blood, obtained on day 0 of AZD1222 vaccination. The receptor set was obtained from an adult in good health.

The chain joins TRBV25-1 to TRBJ1-2; D gene ambiguous. This CDR3 region has 12 residues. Trimming removed 4 bases at V and 8 bases at J, with 11 bases between. Germline CDR1 MGHDK, CDR2 SYGVNS. The CDR3 DNA reads as TGTGCCAGCAGTGCCTGGGGATCCGGCTACACCTTC. This codes for CASSAWGSGYTF.

The V call is TRBV7-9, the J call TRBJ2-1; possible D gene TRBD1, 6 bases. Germline lookup yields CDR1 SEHNR and CDR2 FQNEAQ (reference sequence). The CDR3 contains 13 residues. This CDR3 is CLGQGILYNEQFF. The CDR3 nucleotides are TGTTTAGGGCAGGGGATCCTTTACAATGAGCAGTTCTTC.

The V and J genes are TRBV5-3 and TRBJ1-6, with TRBD1 matching over 12 bases. TRBV5-3 carries the ORF label, with uncertain function. This CDR3 is 19 amino acids long. After removal of 4 bases from V and 4 bases from J, the junction contained 12 bases not matched to a gene. Here the CDR3 reads CARSLYRDRGRGYNSPLHF. The CDR3, as DNA: TGTGCCAGAAGCCTGTACCGGGACAGGGGGCGAGGTTATAATTCACCCCTCCACTTT.

V usage is TRBV28 and J usage is TRBJ2-7; 8 nucleotides match TRBD1. J was trimmed by 6 bases and V by 6 bases; bases with no gene match: 7. CDR1 MDHEN and CDR2 SYDVKM come from the germline V gene. The CDR3 runs 13 residues. The CDR3 region is CASRTTGAGEQYF. The DNA of the CDR3 is TGTGCCAGCAGGACGACAGGGGCGGGCGAGCAGTACTTC.

The V and J genes are TRBV4-2 and TRBJ2-3; 8 bases are a match to TRBD2. The CDR3 is 17 amino acids. Germline-derived CDR1 and CDR2 are LGHNA and YNFKEQ. V shed 1 base, J shed 5 bases, and the junction held 11 bases outside the gene matches. CDR3 nucleotides: TGTGCCAGCAGCCAAGGGGGAACGGGACTAGGTTTAGATACGCAGTATTTT. Encoded protein: CASSQGGTGLGLDTQYF.

The chain combines TRBV11-3 with TRBJ1-1; D ambiguous. This CDR3 spans 13 amino acids. Trimming cost V 2 bases and J 6 bases, with 10 bases left between them. CDR1 is SGHNT and CDR2 is YENEEA in the germline V gene. CDR3 nucleotides: TGTGCCAGCAGCTTACGCCCGTCGGCTGAAGCTTTCTTT. It encodes CASSLRPSAEAFF.

This sequence joins TRBV5-6 and TRBJ1-4, with D possibly matching TRBD1 (6 bases). The CDR3 extends over 15 amino acids. Germline loops: CDR1 SGHDT, CDR2 YYEEEE. With 1 base removed from V and 7 bases from J, the gap between germline ends came to 14 bases. CDR3 DNA: TGTGCCAGCAGCTTGACAGGGTGGAGGGCTGAAAAACTGTTTTTT. Translated: CASSLTGWRAEKLFF.

Notes on this clone: Other nucleotide sequences from this sample produce the same CDR3. The V call is TRBV28, the J call TRBJ1-5; unclear D gene. The CDR3 runs 12 residues. The germline gives CDR1 MDHEN, CDR2 SYDVKM. The V end lost 4 bases, the J end lost 4 bases, and 5 bases lay between the germline ends. In nucleotides, the CDR3 is TGTGCCAGCAGTTCCCTAAATCAGCCCCAGCATTTT. Protein sequence: CASSSLNQPQHF.

The V gene is TRBV27, the J gene TRBJ2-6; 7 bases fit TRBD1. Trimming at V came to 6 bases and at J to 4 bases, leaving 3 bases not matched to a gene. Germline V lookup: CDR1 MNHEY, CDR2 SMNVEV (reference sequence). The CDR3 contains 14 residues. The DNA of the CDR3 is TGTGCCAGCAGGACAGGGCTCGGGGCCAACGTCCTGACTTTC. Translated: CASRTGLGANVLTF.

J is TRBJ2-7 and V is TRBV9; 11 bases map to TRBD1. This CDR3 contains 16 residues. Germline V CDR1 and CDR2: SGDLS, YYNGEE. The trim removed 3 bases at V and 3 bases at J, leaving 8 bases unmatched. The CDR3 bases are TGTGCCAGCAGCGCGACGGGGACAGGGGGTAACTACGAGCAGTACTTC. This codes for CASSATGTGGNYEQYF.

The chain carries TRBV29-1 and TRBJ1-2; no definite D call. The CDR3 runs 14 residues. Germline CDR1 and CDR2: SQVTM and ANQGSEA. The ends were cut back, 7 bases at V and 4 bases at J, with 19 bases in the middle. DNA for the CDR3: TGCAGCGCCCTCCTGGACGAGGAGGGCTATGGCTACACCTTC. It encodes CSALLDEEGYGYTF.

This chain uses TRBV5-1 with TRBJ1-6, with D maybe TRBD1 (5 bases). CDR3 length: 15 residues. V lost 0 bases, J lost 5 bases, and 9 bases lay in between. Per the germline V gene, CDR1 is SGHRS and CDR2 is YFSETQ. CDR3 sequence reads: CASSLGPGDNSPLHF. The CDR3 coding sequence is TGCGCCAGCAGCTTGGGGCCGGGGGATAATTCACCCCTCCACTTT.

This sequence joins TRBV2 and TRBJ1-2, with unresolved D. CDR3 size: 12 residues. The V end was cut by 8 bases, the J end by 5 bases, with 12 bases between. Germline V lookup: CDR1 SNHLY, CDR2 FYNNEI. CDR3 in amino acids: CASLRESYGYTF. The CDR3 nucleotides are TGTGCCAGCCTGCGGGAGAGTTATGGCTACACCTTC.

This clone was counted only a few times. This rearrangement joins TRBV5-8 to TRBJ1-6; unclear D gene. V lost 0 bases, J lost 0 bases, and 10 bases lay in between. This CDR3 has 17 residues. Germline CDR1 is SGHTS and CDR2 is YDEGEE. CDR3 loop: CASSLGAISSYNSPLHF. CDR3 nucleotides: TGTGCCAGCAGCTTGGGAGCAATTAGCTCCTATAATTCACCCCTCCACTTT.

This clone was seen once. The genes are TRBV7-9 and TRBJ1-6, with D perhaps matching TRBD1 (5 bases). This CDR3 has 16 amino acids. CDR1 and CDR2 (germline): SEHNR, FQNEAQ (reference sequence). V lost 1 base and J lost 6, with 13 bases in between. The CDR3 nucleotides read TGTGCCAGCAGCTTAGTAGGGGAGGTGGGTAATTCACCCCTCCACTTT. This gives the protein CASSLVGEVGNSPLHF. Full variable domain (outside the CDR3, taken from reference TRBV7-9 and TRBJ1-6): DTGVSQNPRHKITKRGQNVTFRCDPISEHNRLYWYRQTLGQGPEFLTYFQNEAQLEKSRLLSDRFSAERPKGSFSTLEIQRTEQGDSAMYLCASSLVGEVGNSPLHFGNGTRLTVT.

The chain has TRBV19 and TRBJ1-5; 8 nucleotides line up with TRBD1. Germline trimming cut 8 bases from V and 5 bases from J; bases unmatched to any gene: 11. Per germline, CDR1 LNHDA and CDR2 SQIVND (reference sequence). This CDR3 comprises 15 residues. CDR3 in amino acids: CASSYTGGMYQPQHF. In DNA, the CDR3 is TGTGCCAGTTCTTATACAGGGGGTATGTATCAGCCCCAGCATTTT. Supplemented by reference TRBV19 and TRBJ1-5, the full variable domain reads DGGITQSPKYLFRKEGQNVTLSCEQNLNHDAMYWYRQDPGQGLRLIYYSQIVNDFQKGDIAEGYSVSREKKESFPLTVTSAQKNPTAFYLCASSYTGGMYQPQHFGDGTRLSIL.

The V call is TRBV7-2, the J call TRBJ2-1, with TRBD2 matching over 8 bases. Trimming at V came to 2 bases and at J to 6 bases, leaving 3 bases not matched to a gene. This CDR3 has 14 residues. The germline gives CDR1 SGHTA, CDR2 FQGNSA. DNA for the CDR3: TGTGCCAGCAGCTTAACCCGGGAGGGCAATGAGCAGTTCTTC. Translation gives CASSLTREGNEQFF. Drawing the rest from reference TRBV7-2 and TRBJ2-1, the complete variable domain is GAGVSQSPSNKVTEKGKDVELRCDPISGHTALYWYRQSLGQGLEFLIYFQGNSAPDKSGLPSDRFSAERTGGSVSTLTIQRTQQEDSAVYLCASSLTREGNEQFFGPGTRLTVL.

This sequence joins TRBV7-2 and TRBJ1-1; D remains ambiguous. V shed 3 bases and J shed 1 base, with 9 bases lying between them. The CDR3 contains 14 residues. Per germline, CDR1 SGHTA and CDR2 FQGNSA. The CDR3 here is CASSLSWRNTEAFF. As DNA, the CDR3 is TGTGCCAGCAGCTTGAGCTGGCGGAACACTGAAGCTTTCTTT. Drawing the rest from reference TRBV7-2 and TRBJ1-1, the complete variable domain is GAGVSQSPSNKVTEKGKDVELRCDPISGHTALYWYRQSLGQGLEFLIYFQGNSAPDKSGLPSDRFSAERTGGSVSTLTIQRTQQEDSAVYLCASSLSWRNTEAFFGQGTRLTVV.

The V gene is TRBV4-2, the J gene TRBJ1-2; D not resolved. The CDR3 length is 12 residues. Trimming left V 5 bases short and J 4 bases short, with 8 bases between. Germline V gene sequence: CDR1 LGHNA, CDR2 YNFKEQ. Here the CDR3 DNA reads TGTGCCAGCAGCTCTCAGACCTATGGCTACACCTTC. Amino acids: CASSSQTYGYTF.

In nucleotides, the CDR3 is TGTGCCAGCAGGGACAGAACAAACACAGATACGCAGTATTTT. Encoded protein: CASRDRTNTDTQYF. The chain is built from TRBV7-2 and TRBJ2-3; D possibly corresponds to TRBD1 (6 bases). The CDR3 covers 14 residues. V gave up 6 bases and J gave up 2 bases, with 12 bases separating them. From germline, CDR1 is SGHTA and CDR2 FQGNSA.

The chain combines TRBV6-6 with TRBJ2-6, with a possible D match to TRBD1 (6 bases). The V and J ends lost 2 bases and 1 base respectively, with 6 bases between them. Germline V gene data show CDR1 as MNHNY and CDR2 as SVGAGI (reference sequence). This CDR3 spans 15 amino acids. The CDR3 nucleotides read TGTGCCAGCAGTTACGACAGGTCTGGGGCCAACGTCCTGACTTTC. It is translated as CASSYDRSGANVLTF.

This clone was seen a handful of times. The J gene is TRBJ2-5, the V gene TRBV5-4, with no clear D. V dropped 5 bases and J dropped 4 bases, with 18 bases sitting between them. The germline CDR1 and CDR2 sequences are SGHNT and YYREEE (reference sequence). The CDR3 has 15 residues. CDR3 amino acids: CASSRPPVGPETQYF. CDR3 sequence (DNA): TGTGCCAGCAGTCGGCCCCCGGTGGGTCCAGAGACCCAGTACTTC.

The genes are TRBV28 and TRBJ1-6; D might be TRBD1 (5 bases). Germline CDR1 MDHEN, CDR2 SYDVKM. V gave up 8 bases and J gave up 0 bases, with 8 bases separating them. This CDR3 has 14 residues. CDR3 residues: CASAGSSYNSPLHF. The CDR3 DNA sequence: TGTGCCAGCGCAGGGAGCTCCTATAATTCACCCCTCCACTTT.

The chain is built from TRBV5-8 and TRBJ2-7, with no clear D. The CDR3 has 11 residues. Trimming stripped 0 bases from V and 2 bases from J, with 0 bases between. CDR1 SGHTS and CDR2 YDEGEE come from the germline V gene. As DNA, the CDR3 is TGTGCCAGCAGCTTGGCCTACGAGCAGTACTTC. Its translation: CASSLAYEQYF.

V is TRBV7-2 and J is TRBJ2-1; D not certain. The germline V gene encodes CDR1 SGHTA and CDR2 FQGNSA. Trimming pared 0 bases from V and 1 base from J, leaving 7 bases between. The CDR3 length is 15 residues. The CDR3 region is CASSLARMSYNEQFF. In DNA, the CDR3 is TGTGCCAGCAGCTTAGCGAGGATGTCCTACAATGAGCAGTTCTTC. The full variable domain, completed using reference TRBV7-2 and TRBJ2-1, is GAGVSQSPSNKVTEKGKDVELRCDPISGHTALYWYRQSLGQGLEFLIYFQGNSAPDKSGLPSDRFSAERTGGSVSTLTIQRTQQEDSAVYLCASSLARMSYNEQFFGPGTRLTVL.

The chain carries TRBV24-1 and TRBJ2-5; D might be TRBD2 (7 bases). Trimming removed 3 bases at V and 5 bases at J, with 24 bases between. Germline V gene data show CDR1 as KGHDR and CDR2 as SFDVKD. This CDR3 spans 18 amino acids. The CDR3, as DNA: TGTGCCACCAGTGATAGCCCGTACGGGGGGCTAGGCCAGGAGACCCAGTACTTC. Its translation: CATSDSPYGGLGQETQYF.

J is TRBJ1-1 and V is TRBV5-6, with a tentative D call TRBD1 (6 bases). The germline V gene encodes CDR1 SGHDT and CDR2 YYEEEE. The ends were cut back, 3 bases at V and 4 bases at J, with 13 bases in the middle. The length of the CDR3 is 14 residues. The CDR3 nucleotides are TGTGCCAGCAGCTACCGGGACACGGGCACTGAAGCTTTCTTT. Amino acid sequence: CASSYRDTGTEAFF.